The present TCR beta chain was sequenced within a study of identical twins. Germline V gene data show CDR1 as SGHNT and CDR2 as YENEEA. V lost 4 bases, J lost 6 bases, and 3 bases stayed unmatched. The CDR3 has 15 residues. Regarding the study as a whole: Weaker excess twin sharing was observed in beta out-of-frame sequences.

Regarding this clonotype: Its antigen is undetermined.

Template switching supplied a universal primer site; unique molecular identifiers were carried on the cDNA. Each CDR3 protein gets one entry after TCRdb re-called the 5' RACE reads with MiXCR. Here the sample spans some 630,000 distinct CDR3 sequences, roughly 7.1% being singletons. This sample was also put to use in a study of yellow fever vaccine responses in identical twins. This second study notes: Twins reportedly had a vaccine T cell response that seemed partly convergent, partly personalized.

Sequenced: PBMCs. This receptor was identified in a woman between 18 and 29 years old in good health. The chain is built from TRBV11-3 and TRBJ2-1; 13 bases align to TRBD2. CDR3 region: CASSWTSGSFNEQFF. The CDR3 region has the DNA TGTGCCAGCAGCTGGACTAGCGGGAGCTTCAATGAGCAGTTCTTC.